The clone carrying this T cell receptor beta chain was observed a few times. Per the germline V gene, CDR1 is SGHTS and CDR2 is YDEGEE. V lost 2 bases and J lost 8; bases outside the gene matches: 9. CDR3 length: 14 amino acids. Original data processing: Quantification of nucleated cells was approximated via reference gene primer amplification. Only in-frame clones appear in the TCRdb table, and some are missing; sequencing was by immunoSEQ multiplex PCR. The V and J calls and the clone size are those of that table, but D and trimming were determined from the DNA. The table lists under 200,000 clones, around 80% of them singletons. The sample belongs to a study of blood T cell repertoires in COVID-19. Study in general: COVID-19 samples collected from the United States, Italy and Spain covered acute and convalescent phases. From T cells, B-cell-depleted T cells, or PBMCs came the material, which was cDNA or gDNA.

The sequence derives from an older man with active or convalescent COVID-19. The sample comprised peripheral blood. This chain connects TRBV5-8 to TRBJ1-1; 7 nucleotides agree with TRBD1. This chain's CDR3 is CASSFAHGTVEAFF. In nucleotides, the CDR3 is TGTGCCAGCAGCTTTGCACATGGGACAGTAGAAGCTTTCTTT.